These 25 T cell receptor beta chains were sequenced from one sample in a study of blood T cell repertoires in COVID-19. Some clones are missing from TCRdb's copy, which holds only in-frame ones; the method was immunoSEQ multiplex PCR. The sample yields 350,000 to 400,000 clones, roughly 88% seen once. Sequenced material: PBMCs or T cells enriched from blood (not recorded which). The receptors derive from a woman in her 30s with acute COVID-19.

The chain joins TRBV6-1 to TRBJ1-3; D is possibly TRBD1 (5 bases). The CDR3 is 22 residues long. V was pared by 2 bases and J by 0 bases, with 29 bases between. CDR1 is MNHNS, CDR2 SASEGT, per germline. In DNA, the CDR3 is TGTGCCAGCAGTGAACCACTGAACTTAGGGGAATTTTTCCACCCCTCTGGAAACACCATATATTTT. This translates into CASSEPLNLGEFFHPSGNTIYF.

The gene calls are TRBV12-5 and TRBJ2-7; 9 nucleotides align to TRBD1. CDR1 is LGHNT, CDR2 FRNRAP, per germline. This CDR3 has 13 residues. The V and J ends lost 6 bases and 7 bases, in that order; junction bases with no gene match: 7. CDR3: CASGNRGPGEQYF. The CDR3 DNA is TGTGCTAGTGGAAACAGGGGGCCGGGTGAGCAGTACTTC.

The CDR3 sequence is CAWSRRGRSYGYTF. The CDR3, as DNA: TGTGCCTGGAGTAGGAGGGGGCGGTCCTATGGCTACACCTTC. The chain couples TRBV30 to TRBJ1-2, with 7 nucleotides matching TRBD1. The germline V gene encodes CDR1 GTSNPN and CDR2 SVGIG (reference sequence). V dropped 2 bases and J dropped 4; count of bases not matched to a gene: 7. The CDR3 is 14 residues long.

In this sample, this clone turned up a few times. This chain uses TRBV7-2 with TRBJ1-3, with D tentatively TRBD1 (6 bases). In germline, CDR1 is SGHTA, CDR2 FQGNSA. Trimming removed 4 bases at V and 0 bases at J, with 16 bases between. The length of the CDR3 is 17 residues. The CDR3 nucleotides are TGTGCCAGCAGCTCCAAATACAGGGACCTCTCTGGAAACACCATATATTTT. Its translation is CASSSKYRDLSGNTIYF. The entire variable domain, with the rest obtained from reference TRBV7-2 and TRBJ1-3, is as follows: GAGVSQSPSNKVTEKGKDVELRCDPISGHTALYWYRQSLGQGLEFLIYFQGNSAPDKSGLPSDRFSAERTGGSVSTLTIQRTQQEDSAVYLCASSSKYRDLSGNTIYFGEGSWLTVV.

The CDR3 DNA sequence: TGTGCCACCAGCAGTCGGGACACCACCAAAGCTTTCTTT. It yields the protein CATSSRDTTKAFF. The rearrangement links TRBV15 to TRBJ1-1; D possibly corresponds to TRBD1 (6 bases). Deletions cut 3 bases from V and 9 bases from J, with 14 bases between. The CDR3 consists of 13 residues. Germline CDR1 LNHNV, CDR2 YYDKDF (reference sequence). Variable domain in full (rest from reference TRBV15 and TRBJ1-1): DAMVIQNPRYQVTQFGKPVTLSCSQTLNHNVMYWYQQKSSQAPKLLFHYYDKDFNNEADTPDNFQSRRPNTSFCFLDIRSPGLGDTAMYLCATSSRDTTKAFFGQGTRLTVV.

The genes are TRBV6-5 and TRBJ1-4, with 12 nucleotides matching TRBD1. The junction had 4 bases not matched to a gene; V was cut back by 9 bases and J by 8 bases. CDR1 and CDR2 from the germline V gene are MNHEY and SVGAGI. The CDR3 runs to 13 residues. CDR3: CASYGTGGEKLFF. The DNA for the CDR3 is TGTGCCAGTTACGGGACAGGGGGCGAAAAACTGTTTTTT.

The gene calls are TRBV5-6 and TRBJ1-5; D ambiguous. Trimming removed 2 bases from V and 7 bases from J, with 4 bases in between. There are 11 residues in the CDR3. Germline V gives CDR1 SGHDT, CDR2 YYEEEE. In DNA form, the CDR3 reads TGTGCCAGCAGCTTTTTACAGCCCCAGCATTTT. Amino acid sequence: CASSFLQPQHF. The whole variable domain, filled in from reference TRBV5-6 and TRBJ1-5, reads DAGVTQSPTHLIKTRGQQVTLRCSPKSGHDTVSWYQQALGQGPQFIFQYYEEEERQRGNFPDRFSGHQFPNYSSELNVNALLLGDSALYLCASSFLQPQHFGDGTRLSIL.

Only one count was recorded for this clone. This CDR3 is also generated by other DNA sequences in the sample. V gene TRBV6-2 or TRBV6-3 combines with J gene TRBJ2-2; unclear D gene. The ends were cut back, 6 bases at V and 7 bases at J, with 9 bases in the middle. Germline values: CDR1 MNHEY, CDR2 SVGEGT. This CDR3 has 12 amino acids. CDR3 loop: CASSLSGGELFF. The CDR3, as DNA: TGTGCCAGCAGCCTCAGTGGCGGGGAGCTGTTTTTT.

The V gene is TRBV7-6, the J gene TRBJ1-6, with a possible D match to TRBD1 (6 bases). The CDR3 runs to 16 residues. Between the trimmed V and J ends, which lost 4 bases and 6 bases, there was a span of 16 bases. Germline V gene sequence: CDR1 SGHVS, CDR2 FNYEAQ. CDR3 protein: CASSSEVGRGNSPLHF. The CDR3 DNA is TGTGCCAGCAGCTCAGAGGTCGGCAGGGGTAATTCACCCCTCCACTTT. Based on the CDR3 plus reference TRBV7-6 and TRBJ1-6, the full variable domain is GAGVSQSPRYKVTKRGQDVALRCDPISGHVSLYWYRQALGQGPEFLTYFNYEAQQDKSGLPNDRFSAERPEGSISTLTIQRTEQRDSAMYRCASSSEVGRGNSPLHFGNGTRLTVT.

J is TRBJ2-7 and V is TRBV2; 8 positions match TRBD2. Germline CDR1 is SNHLY and CDR2 is FYNNEI. This CDR3 comprises 15 residues. After removal of 7 bases from V and 7 bases from J, the junction contained 15 bases not matched to a gene. The CDR3 loop is CASKFERGSPWEQYF. CDR3 DNA sequence: TGTGCCAGCAAATTTGAGCGGGGGTCTCCTTGGGAGCAGTACTTC. Full variable domain (outside the CDR3, taken from reference TRBV2 and TRBJ2-7): EPEVTQTPSHQVTQMGQEVILRCVPISNHLYFYWYRQILGQKVEFLVSFYNNEISEKSEIFDDQFSVERPDGSNFTLKIRSTKLEDSAMYFCASKFERGSPWEQYFGPGTRLTVT.

The rearrangement joins TRBV7-9 to TRBJ1-2; TRBD1 might be the D (6 bases). Germline loops: CDR1 SEHNR, CDR2 FQNEAQ (reference sequence). The CDR3 length is 14 residues. V was shortened by 1 base and J by 5 bases, with 11 bases between the two germline ends. CDR3 amino acids: CASSLDTGRYGYTF. CDR3 DNA: TGTGCCAGCAGCTTAGATACAGGGAGATATGGCTACACCTTC. The full variable domain, completed using reference TRBV7-9 and TRBJ1-2, is DTGVSQNPRHKITKRGQNVTFRCDPISEHNRLYWYRQTLGQGPEFLTYFQNEAQLEKSRLLSDRFSAERPKGSFSTLEIQRTEQGDSAMYLCASSLDTGRYGYTFGSGTRLTVV.

The genes are TRBV9 and TRBJ2-2; D call uncertain. CDR3 length: 12 residues. The germline CDR1 and CDR2 sequences are SGDLS and YYNGEE. V was cut by 2 bases and J by 4 bases, with 3 bases left in between. The CDR3 sequence is CASSVATGELFF. CDR3 bases: TGTGCCAGCAGCGTGGCCACCGGGGAGCTGTTTTTT.

V usage is TRBV10-2 and J usage is TRBJ2-5; 7 bases align to TRBD1. Germline V CDR1 and CDR2: WSHSY, SAAADI. The junction had 9 bases not matched to a gene; V was cut back by 6 bases and J by 5 bases. The length of the CDR3 is 14 residues. The CDR3 loop is CASSEARGRETQYF. For the CDR3, the DNA is TGCGCCAGCAGCGAGGCTAGGGGGCGGGAGACCCAGTACTTC.

The V call is TRBV11-2, the J call TRBJ2-7; the match to TRBD1 covers 8 bases. This CDR3 has 15 residues. The junction had 9 bases not matched to a gene; V was cut back by 1 base and J by 7 bases. From germline, CDR1 is SGHAT and CDR2 FQNNGV. The DNA for the CDR3 is TGTGCCAGCAGCTTAGTCAGGACAGGGCACGCAGAGCAGTACTTC. Residues: CASSLVRTGHAEQYF.

V is TRBV5-5 and J is TRBJ1-3; tentative D call: TRBD1 (6 bases). CDR1 and CDR2 (germline): SGHKS, YYEKEE (reference sequence). This CDR3 comprises 15 residues. V was pared by 2 bases and J by 4 bases, with 13 bases between. The CDR3 loop reads CASSFEGVSGNTIYF. The DNA of the CDR3 is TGTGCCAGCAGCTTCGAGGGGGTCTCCGGAAACACCATATATTTT. Based on the CDR3 plus reference TRBV5-5 and TRBJ1-3, the full variable domain is DAGVTQSPTHLIKTRGQQVTLRCSPISGHKSVSWYQQVLGQGPQFIFQYYEKEERGRGNFPDRFSARQFPNYSSELNVNALLLGDSALYLCASSFEGVSGNTIYFGEGSWLTVV.

The genes are TRBV5-6 and TRBJ1-1; 8 bases match TRBD1. Germline V gene data show CDR1 as SGHDT and CDR2 as YYEEEE. J lost 4 bases, V lost 0 bases, and 11 bases had no gene match. The CDR3 extends over 17 amino acids. CDR3 DNA sequence: TGTGCCAGCAGCTTGGGACAGGGGTTTTTTTCGGGCACTGAAGCTTTCTTT. Amino acids: CASSLGQGFFSGTEAFF.

V usage is TRBV7-2 and J usage is TRBJ1-5; D uncertain. CDR3 length: 17 residues. V was pared by 1 base and J by 3 bases, with 16 bases between. Per germline, CDR1 SGHTA and CDR2 FQGNSA. CDR3 residues: CASSLGLLAGYNQPQHF. DNA for the CDR3: TGTGCCAGCAGCTTAGGCCTCCTCGCGGGTTACAATCAGCCCCAGCATTTT.

In its sample, this clone was seen once. V usage is TRBV10-3 and J usage is TRBJ1-1, with TRBD1 as a possible D gene (5 bases). The CDR3 extends over 16 amino acids. Looked up from germline, CDR1 is ENHRY and CDR2 is SYGVKD. V was trimmed by 2 bases and J by 1 base, leaving 14 bases between them. CDR3 protein: CAISERGGVSNTEAFF. The CDR3 nucleotides read TGTGCCATCAGTGAGCGGGGGGGGGTCTCGAACACTGAAGCTTTCTTT.

This rearrangement joins TRBV30 to TRBJ2-3; D is possibly TRBD1 (5 bases). Trimming shortened V by 1 base and J by 0 bases, and 11 bases separated the two germline ends. The CDR3 sequence is 15 residues long. The germline gives CDR1 GTSNPN, CDR2 SVGIG (reference sequence). The CDR3 DNA follows: TGTGCCTGGAGTGAGGGGTATTCTAGCACAGATACGCAGTATTTT. It is translated as CAWSEGYSSTDTQYF.

This clone was detected only once. The J gene is TRBJ1-2, the V gene TRBV7-8; possible D gene TRBD1, 6 bases. The V gene lost 3 bases and the J gene lost 2 bases, with 7 bases spanning the gap. Germline CDR1 SGHVS, CDR2 FQNEAQ. This CDR3 has 13 amino acids. The CDR3 is CASSFGQNYGYTF. The CDR3 DNA follows: TGTGCCAGCAGCTTTGGACAGAACTATGGCTACACCTTC.

The chain recombines TRBV29-1 with TRBJ1-4; no reliable D call. V was pared by 1 base and J by 3 bases, with 12 bases between. Per the germline V gene, CDR1 is SQVTM and CDR2 is ANQGSEA. The CDR3 covers 15 residues. The CDR3 DNA follows: TGCAGCGTTGAAGGGCGTGGAGGCGCTAATGAAAAACTGTTTTTT. Translating gives CSVEGRGGANEKLFF. The full variable domain, completed using reference TRBV29-1 and TRBJ1-4, is SAVISQKPSRDICQRGTSLTIQCQVDSQVTMMFWYRQQPGQSLTLIATANQGSEATYESGFVIDKFPISRPNLTFSTLTVSNMSPEDSSIYLCSVEGRGGANEKLFFGSGTQLSVL.

Comment on this clone: The sample has other DNA sequences that encode this CDR3 too. The chain joins TRBV14 to TRBJ1-2, with 8 bases fitting TRBD1. V trimming: 2 bases; J trimming: 4 bases; junction bases outside the gene matches: 3. The CDR3 covers 14 residues. CDR1 and CDR2 from the germline V gene are SGHDN and FVKESK. The CDR3 DNA reads TGTGCCAGCAGCCAAACCGGGACAGGCTATGGCTACACCTTC. It is translated as CASSQTGTGYGYTF.

CDR3: CAISEGTGNSPLHF. DNA for the CDR3: TGTGCCATCAGTGAGGGGACAGGGAATTCACCCCTCCACTTT. The J gene is TRBJ1-6, the V gene TRBV10-3; TRBD1 matches at 9 bases. The CDR3 contains 14 residues. After removal of 2 bases from V and 7 bases from J, the junction contained 0 bases not matched to a gene. Per germline, CDR1 ENHRY and CDR2 SYGVKD.

This chain uses TRBV18 with TRBJ2-1; perhaps TRBD1 as D (6 bases). Germline lookup yields CDR1 KGHSH and CDR2 LQKENI. V gave up 1 base and J gave up 4 bases, with 11 bases separating them. The CDR3 is made up of 15 amino acids. CDR3 amino acids: CASSPLGTPYNEQFF. The CDR3, as DNA: TGTGCCAGCTCACCACTCGGGACACCTTACAATGAGCAGTTCTTC.

V gene TRBV10-3 combines with J gene TRBJ2-1, with 8 bases matching TRBD2. The junction had 14 bases not matched to a gene; V was cut back by 9 bases and J by 1 base. Per germline, CDR1 ENHRY and CDR2 SYGVKD. The CDR3 is 17 amino acids. The DNA of the CDR3 is TGTGCCATTACTCGAGGACGGGGGGGCGGGTCCTACAATGAGCAGTTCTTC. It yields the protein CAITRGRGGGSYNEQFF.